Sequencing of this T cell receptor beta chain was carried out in a study of OX40 agonist ivuxolimab in advanced cancers. Background on the study: The dose-escalation cohort was about 86% male, with a mean age of 60 years, ranging roughly 23 to 90. Study observations and caveats: Doses of 0.1 to 3.0 mg/kg were accompanied by clonal expansion of CD4+ and CD8+ blood T cells by week 6.

Some clones are missing from TCRdb's copy, which holds only in-frame ones; the method was immunoSEQ multiplex PCR. The sample contains roughly 100,000 clones, 90% of which appear only once. Concerning this clone itself: What it binds is unknown.

The CDR3 is 13 amino acids. Losses at the gene ends were 7 bases for V and 7 bases for J; bases not matched to a gene: 10. The V gene's germline CDR1 is SGHDT and CDR2 YYEEEE. The chain is built from TRBV5-6 and TRBJ2-7; 8 bases agree with TRBD1. The sequence derives from an adult with an advanced solid tumor such as melanoma, head and neck, liver or kidney cancer. Specimen: CD4+ or CD8+ T cells sorted from blood, collected in a trial of the OX40 agonist ivuxolimab. The CDR3 sequence: CASLYRGAWEQYF. CDR3 coding DNA: TGTGCCAGCTTATACAGGGGGGCCTGGGAGCAGTACTTC.